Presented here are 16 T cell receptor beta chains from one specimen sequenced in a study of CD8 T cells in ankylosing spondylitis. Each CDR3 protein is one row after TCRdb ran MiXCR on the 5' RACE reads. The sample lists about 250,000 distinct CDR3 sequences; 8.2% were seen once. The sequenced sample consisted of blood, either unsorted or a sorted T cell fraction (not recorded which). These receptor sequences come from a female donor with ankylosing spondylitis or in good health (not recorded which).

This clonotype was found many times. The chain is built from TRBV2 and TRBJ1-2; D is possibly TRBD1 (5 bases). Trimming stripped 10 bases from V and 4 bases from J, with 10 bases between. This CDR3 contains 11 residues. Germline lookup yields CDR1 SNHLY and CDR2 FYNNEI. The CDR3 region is CAMGDSYGYTF. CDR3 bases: TGTGCCATGGGAGACAGCTATGGCTACACCTTC.

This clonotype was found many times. CDR3 region: CASSYSAYEQYF. The CDR3 DNA sequence: TGTGCCAGCAGTTACAGTGCCTACGAGCAGTACTTC. The chain is built from TRBV6-2 or TRBV6-3 and TRBJ2-7, with D unresolved. V was shortened by 2 bases and J by 2 bases, with 4 bases between the two germline ends. The CDR3 is made up of 12 amino acids. CDR1 and CDR2 from the germline V gene are MNHEY and SVGEGT.

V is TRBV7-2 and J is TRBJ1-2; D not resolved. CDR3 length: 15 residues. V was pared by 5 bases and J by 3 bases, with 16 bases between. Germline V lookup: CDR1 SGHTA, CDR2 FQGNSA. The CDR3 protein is CASSPESQVYYGYTF. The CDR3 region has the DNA TGTGCCAGCAGCCCGGAATCCCAGGTTTACTATGGCTACACCTTC.

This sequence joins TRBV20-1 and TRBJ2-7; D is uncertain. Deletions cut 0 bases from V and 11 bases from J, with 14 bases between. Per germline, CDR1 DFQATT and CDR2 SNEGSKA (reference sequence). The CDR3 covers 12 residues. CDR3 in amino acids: CSARDTAWLEYF. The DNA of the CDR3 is TGCAGTGCTAGAGACACAGCCTGGTTAGAGTACTTC.

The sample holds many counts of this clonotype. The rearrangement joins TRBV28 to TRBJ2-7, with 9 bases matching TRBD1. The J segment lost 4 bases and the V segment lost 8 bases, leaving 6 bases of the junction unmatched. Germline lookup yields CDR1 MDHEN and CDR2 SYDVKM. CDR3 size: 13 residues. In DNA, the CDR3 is TGTGCCAGCTCCGGGACAGGGACATACGAGCAGTACTTC. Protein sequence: CASSGTGTYEQYF.

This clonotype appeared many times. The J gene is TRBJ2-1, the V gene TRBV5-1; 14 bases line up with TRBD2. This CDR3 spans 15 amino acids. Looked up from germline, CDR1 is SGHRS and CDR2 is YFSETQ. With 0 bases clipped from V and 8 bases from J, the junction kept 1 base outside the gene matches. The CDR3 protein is CASSLVGLAGDEQFF. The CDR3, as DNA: TGCGCCAGCAGCTTGGTGGGACTAGCGGGAGATGAGCAGTTCTTC.

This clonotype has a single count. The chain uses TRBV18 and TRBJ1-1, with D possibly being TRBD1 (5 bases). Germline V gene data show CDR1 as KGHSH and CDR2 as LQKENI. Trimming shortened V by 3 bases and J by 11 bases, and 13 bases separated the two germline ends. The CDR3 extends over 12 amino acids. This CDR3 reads CASSPPGGLAFF. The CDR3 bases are TGTGCCAGCTCACCTCCGGGGGGACTGGCTTTCTTT. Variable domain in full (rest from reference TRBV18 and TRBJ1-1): NAGVMQNPRHLVRRRGQEARLRCSPMKGHSHVYWYRQLPEEGLKFMVYLQKENIIDESGMPKERFSAEFPKEGPSILRIQQVVRGDSAAYFCASSPPGGLAFFGQGTRLTVV.

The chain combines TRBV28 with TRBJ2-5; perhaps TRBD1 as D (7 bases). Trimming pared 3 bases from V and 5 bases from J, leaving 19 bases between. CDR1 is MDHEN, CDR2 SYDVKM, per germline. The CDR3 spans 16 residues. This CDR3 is CASSFGGTDPRETQYF. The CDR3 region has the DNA TGTGCCAGCAGTTTTGGAGGGACAGACCCTCGGGAGACCCAGTACTTC.

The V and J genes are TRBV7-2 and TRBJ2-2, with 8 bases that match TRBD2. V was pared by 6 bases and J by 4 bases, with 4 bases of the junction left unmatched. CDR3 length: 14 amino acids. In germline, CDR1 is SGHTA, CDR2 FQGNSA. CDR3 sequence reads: CASSRGLGTGELFF. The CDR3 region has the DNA TGTGCCAGCAGTCGGGGACTAGGCACCGGGGAGCTGTTTTTT.

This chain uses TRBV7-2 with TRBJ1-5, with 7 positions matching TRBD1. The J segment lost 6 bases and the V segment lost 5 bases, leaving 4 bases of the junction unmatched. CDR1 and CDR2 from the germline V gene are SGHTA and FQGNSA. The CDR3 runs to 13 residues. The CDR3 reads CASSPRQGQPQHF. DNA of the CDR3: TGTGCCAGCAGCCCTAGACAGGGTCAGCCCCAGCATTTT.

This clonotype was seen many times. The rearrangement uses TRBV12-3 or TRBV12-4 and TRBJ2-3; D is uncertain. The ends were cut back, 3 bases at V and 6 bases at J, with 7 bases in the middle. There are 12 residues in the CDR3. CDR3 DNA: TGTGCCAGCAGTTTGTGGGCCGATACGCAGTATTTT. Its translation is CASSLWADTQYF.

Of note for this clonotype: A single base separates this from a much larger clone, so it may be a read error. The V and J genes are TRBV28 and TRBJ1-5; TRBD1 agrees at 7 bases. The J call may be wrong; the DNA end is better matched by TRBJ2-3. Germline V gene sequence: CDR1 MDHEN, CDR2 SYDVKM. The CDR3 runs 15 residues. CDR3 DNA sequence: TGTGCCAGCAGTTCGAACAGGGGTCTCAATCAGCCCCAGTATTTT. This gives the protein CASSSNRGLNQPQYF.

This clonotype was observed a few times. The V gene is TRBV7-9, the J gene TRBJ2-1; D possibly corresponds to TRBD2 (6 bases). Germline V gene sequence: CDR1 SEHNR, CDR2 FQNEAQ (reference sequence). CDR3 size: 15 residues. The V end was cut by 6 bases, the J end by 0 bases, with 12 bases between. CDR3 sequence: CASRAGKSSYNEQFF. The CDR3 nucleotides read TGTGCCAGCAGGGCGGGAAAGAGCTCCTACAATGAGCAGTTCTTC.

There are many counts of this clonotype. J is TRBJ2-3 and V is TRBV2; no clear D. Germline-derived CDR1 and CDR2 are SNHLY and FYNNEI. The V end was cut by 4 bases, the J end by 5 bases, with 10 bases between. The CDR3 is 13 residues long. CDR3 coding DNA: TGTGCCAGCAGTGCCCTAGAAGGAGATACGCAGTATTTT. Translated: CASSALEGDTQYF.

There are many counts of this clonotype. The CDR3 DNA reads as TGTGCCATCTCGACAGGGACAAACTATGGCTACACCTTC. Its protein product is CAISTGTNYGYTF. The chain couples TRBV28 to TRBJ1-2; 7 positions agree with TRBD1. Unmatched junction bases numbered 7, after V lost 10 bases and J lost 2 bases. Per the germline V gene, CDR1 is MDHEN and CDR2 is SYDVKM. This CDR3 is 13 amino acids long.

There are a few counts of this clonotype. The CDR3 DNA sequence: TGTGCCAGCAGCCCGGGACTGTCGGTGAGAAAGTACTTC. Its translation is CASSPGLSVRKYF. The rearrangement uses TRBV5-5 and TRBJ2-4, with D tentatively TRBD2 (6 bases). The CDR3 runs 13 residues. The V end lost 4 bases, the J end lost 14 bases, and 19 bases lay between the germline ends. The germline CDR1 and CDR2 sequences are SGHKS and YYEKEE (reference sequence).